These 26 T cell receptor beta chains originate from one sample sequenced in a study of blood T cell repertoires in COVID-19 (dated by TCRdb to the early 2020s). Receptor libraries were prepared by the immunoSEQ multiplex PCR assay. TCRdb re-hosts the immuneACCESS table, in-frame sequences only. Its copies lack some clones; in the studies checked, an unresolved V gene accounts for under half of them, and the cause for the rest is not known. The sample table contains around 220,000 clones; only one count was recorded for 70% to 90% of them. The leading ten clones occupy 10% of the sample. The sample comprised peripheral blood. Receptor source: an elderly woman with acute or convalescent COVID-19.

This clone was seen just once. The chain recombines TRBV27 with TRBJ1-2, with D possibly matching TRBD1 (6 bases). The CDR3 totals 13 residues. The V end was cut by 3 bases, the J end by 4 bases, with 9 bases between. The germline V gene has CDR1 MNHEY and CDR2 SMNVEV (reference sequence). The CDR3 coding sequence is TGTGCCAGCAGTTTTGGGGGCCTCTATGGCTACACCTTC. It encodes CASSFGGLYGYTF.

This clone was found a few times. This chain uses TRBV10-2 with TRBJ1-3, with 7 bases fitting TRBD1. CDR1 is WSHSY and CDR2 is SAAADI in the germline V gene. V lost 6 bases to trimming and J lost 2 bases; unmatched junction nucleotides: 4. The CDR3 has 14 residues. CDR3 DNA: TGCGCCAGCAGAGAAGACAGGGCTGGAAACACCATATATTTT. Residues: CASREDRAGNTIYF.

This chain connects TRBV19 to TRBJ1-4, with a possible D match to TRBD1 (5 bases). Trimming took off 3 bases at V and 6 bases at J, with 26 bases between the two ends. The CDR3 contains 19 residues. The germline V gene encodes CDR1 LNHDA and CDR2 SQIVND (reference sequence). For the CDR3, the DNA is TGTGCCAGTAGTATTGGCCAAAGTCGTTATGGGGCCACAGATGAAAAACTGTTTTTT. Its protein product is CASSIGQSRYGATDEKLFF.

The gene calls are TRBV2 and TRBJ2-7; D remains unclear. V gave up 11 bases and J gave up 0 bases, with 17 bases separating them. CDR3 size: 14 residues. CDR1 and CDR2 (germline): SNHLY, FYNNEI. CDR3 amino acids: CASQSSTASYEQYF. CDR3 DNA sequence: TGTGCCTCTCAAAGTAGTACAGCCTCCTACGAGCAGTACTTC.

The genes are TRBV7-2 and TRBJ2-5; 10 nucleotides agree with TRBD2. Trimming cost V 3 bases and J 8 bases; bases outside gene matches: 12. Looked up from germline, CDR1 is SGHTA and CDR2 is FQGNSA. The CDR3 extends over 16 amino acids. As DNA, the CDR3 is TGTGCCAGCAGCTTCTCGCAACTAGCGGGGAGGGGAACCCAGTACTTC. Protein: CASSFSQLAGRGTQYF.

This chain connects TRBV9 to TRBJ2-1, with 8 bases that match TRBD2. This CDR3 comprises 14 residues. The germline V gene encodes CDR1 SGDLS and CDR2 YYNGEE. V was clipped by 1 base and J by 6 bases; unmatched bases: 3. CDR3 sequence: CASSVSGSSNEQFF. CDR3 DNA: TGTGCCAGCAGCGTAAGCGGGAGCAGCAATGAGCAGTTCTTC.

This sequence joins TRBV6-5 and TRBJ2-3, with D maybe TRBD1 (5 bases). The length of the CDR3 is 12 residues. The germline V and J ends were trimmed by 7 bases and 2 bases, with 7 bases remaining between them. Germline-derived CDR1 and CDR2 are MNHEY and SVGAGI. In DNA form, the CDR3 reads TGTGCCAGCAACAGGCACACAGATACGCAGTATTTT. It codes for CASNRHTDTQYF.

In DNA form, the CDR3 reads TGTGCCAGCAGAGGACTAGCGGGAATCACAGATACGCAGTATTTT. Translated, it gives CASRGLAGITDTQYF. The chain couples TRBV6-5 to TRBJ2-3; TRBD2 aligns across 12 bases. The trim removed 6 bases at V and 2 bases at J, leaving 3 bases unmatched. Germline values: CDR1 MNHEY, CDR2 SVGAGI. This CDR3 region has 15 residues.

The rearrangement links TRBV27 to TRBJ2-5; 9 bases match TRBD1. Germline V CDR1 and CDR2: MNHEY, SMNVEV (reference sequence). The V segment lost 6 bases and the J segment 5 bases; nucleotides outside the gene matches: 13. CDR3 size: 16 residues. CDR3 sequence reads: CASRTPDTGGRETQYF. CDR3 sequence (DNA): TGTGCCAGCAGGACACCAGATACAGGGGGCAGGGAGACCCAGTACTTC.

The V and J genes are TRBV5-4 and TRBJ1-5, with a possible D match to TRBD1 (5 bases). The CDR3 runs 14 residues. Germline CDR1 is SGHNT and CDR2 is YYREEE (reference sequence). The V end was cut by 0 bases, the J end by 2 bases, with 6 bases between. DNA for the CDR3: TGTGCCAGCAGCTTGGGCAGGGGCAATCAGCCCCAGCATTTT. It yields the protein CASSLGRGNQPQHF.

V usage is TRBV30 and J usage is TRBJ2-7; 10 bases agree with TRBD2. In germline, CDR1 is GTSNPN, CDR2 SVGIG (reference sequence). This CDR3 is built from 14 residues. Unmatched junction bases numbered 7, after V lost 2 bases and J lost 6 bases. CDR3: CAWSSGLAGAEQYF. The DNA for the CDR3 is TGTGCCTGGAGTTCCGGTCTAGCGGGAGCCGAGCAGTACTTC.

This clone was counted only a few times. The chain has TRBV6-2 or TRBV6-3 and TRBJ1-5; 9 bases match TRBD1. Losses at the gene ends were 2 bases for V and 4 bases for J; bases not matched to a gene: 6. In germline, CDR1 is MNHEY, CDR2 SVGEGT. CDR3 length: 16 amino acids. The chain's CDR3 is CASSYEKQGANQPQHF. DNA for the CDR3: TGTGCCAGCAGTTACGAAAAACAGGGGGCAAATCAGCCCCAGCATTTT.

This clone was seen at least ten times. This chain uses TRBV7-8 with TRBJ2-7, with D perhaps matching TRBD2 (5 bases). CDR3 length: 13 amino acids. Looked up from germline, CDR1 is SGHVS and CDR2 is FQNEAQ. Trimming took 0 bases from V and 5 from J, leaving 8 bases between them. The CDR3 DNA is TGTGCCAGCAGCTTAGCGCCCGGGAACGAGCAGTACTTC. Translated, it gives CASSLAPGNEQYF.

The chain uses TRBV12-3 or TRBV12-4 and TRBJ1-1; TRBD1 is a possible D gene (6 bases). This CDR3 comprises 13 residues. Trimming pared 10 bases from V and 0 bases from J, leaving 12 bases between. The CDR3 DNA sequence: TGTGCCACCTTACAGGGATTGAACACTGAAGCTTTCTTT. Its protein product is CATLQGLNTEAFF.

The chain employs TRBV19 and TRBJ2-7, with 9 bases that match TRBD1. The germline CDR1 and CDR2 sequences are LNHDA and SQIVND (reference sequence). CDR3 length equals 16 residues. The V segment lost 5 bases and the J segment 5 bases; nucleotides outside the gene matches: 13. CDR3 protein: CASSFSPGTGRNEQYF. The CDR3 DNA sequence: TGTGCCAGTAGTTTTTCCCCCGGGACAGGGCGCAACGAGCAGTACTTC.

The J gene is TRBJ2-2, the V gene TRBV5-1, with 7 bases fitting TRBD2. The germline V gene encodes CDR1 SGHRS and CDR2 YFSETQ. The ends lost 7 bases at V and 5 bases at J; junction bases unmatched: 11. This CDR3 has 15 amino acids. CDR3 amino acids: CASDRGGERTGELFF. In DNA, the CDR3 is TGCGCCAGCGACCGGGGAGGGGAGAGGACCGGGGAGCTGTTTTTT.

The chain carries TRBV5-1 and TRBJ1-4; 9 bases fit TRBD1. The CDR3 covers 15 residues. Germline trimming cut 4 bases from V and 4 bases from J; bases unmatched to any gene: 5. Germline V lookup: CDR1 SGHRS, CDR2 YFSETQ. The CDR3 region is CASSPQTGGNEKLFF. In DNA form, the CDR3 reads TGCGCCAGCAGCCCGCAGACAGGGGGTAATGAAAAACTGTTTTTT.

CDR3 sequence (DNA): TGTGCCAGCAGTTGGGCAGGGGAGGAGACCCAGTACTTC. Translation: CASSWAGEETQYF. The V gene is TRBV27, the J gene TRBJ2-5, with D maybe TRBD1 (6 bases). Germline CDR1 and CDR2: MNHEY and SMNVEV (reference sequence). Trimming took 4 bases from V and 5 from J, leaving 11 bases between them. The CDR3 has 13 amino acids.

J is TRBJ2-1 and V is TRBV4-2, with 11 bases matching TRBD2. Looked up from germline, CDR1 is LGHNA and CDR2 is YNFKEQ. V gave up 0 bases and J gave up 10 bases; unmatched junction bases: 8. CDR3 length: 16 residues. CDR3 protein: CASSQEGTSGAREQFF. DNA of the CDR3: TGTGCCAGCAGCCAAGAGGGGACTAGCGGCGCTAGGGAGCAGTTCTTC.

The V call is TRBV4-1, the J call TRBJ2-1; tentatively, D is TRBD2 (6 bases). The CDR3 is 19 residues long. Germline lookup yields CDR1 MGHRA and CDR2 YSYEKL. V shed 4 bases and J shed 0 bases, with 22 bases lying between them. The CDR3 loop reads CASSLDAGLSFVSYNEQFF. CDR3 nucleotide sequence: TGCGCCAGCAGCCTCGACGCGGGACTTTCTTTCGTCTCCTACAATGAGCAGTTCTTC.

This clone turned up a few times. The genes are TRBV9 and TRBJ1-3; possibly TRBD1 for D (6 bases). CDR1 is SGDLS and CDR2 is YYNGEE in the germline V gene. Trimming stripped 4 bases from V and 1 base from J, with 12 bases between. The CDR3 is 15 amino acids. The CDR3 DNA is TGTGCCAGCAGCACATTCACAGGGTCTGGAAACACCATATATTTT. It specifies CASSTFTGSGNTIYF.

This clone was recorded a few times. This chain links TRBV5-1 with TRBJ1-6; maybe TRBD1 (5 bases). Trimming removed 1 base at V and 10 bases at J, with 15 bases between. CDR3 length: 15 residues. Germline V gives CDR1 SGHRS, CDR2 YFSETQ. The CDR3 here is CASSLSESGDSPLHF. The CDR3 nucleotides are TGCGCCAGCAGCTTGTCGGAGTCGGGGGACTCACCCCTCCACTTT.

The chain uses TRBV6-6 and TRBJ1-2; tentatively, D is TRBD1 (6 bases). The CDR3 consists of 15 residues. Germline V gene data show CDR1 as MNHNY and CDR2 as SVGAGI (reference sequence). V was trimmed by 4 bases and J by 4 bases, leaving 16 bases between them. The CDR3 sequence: CASSSGGGDAYGYTF. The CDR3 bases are TGTGCCAGCAGTTCCGGGGGGGGCGATGCCTATGGCTACACCTTC.

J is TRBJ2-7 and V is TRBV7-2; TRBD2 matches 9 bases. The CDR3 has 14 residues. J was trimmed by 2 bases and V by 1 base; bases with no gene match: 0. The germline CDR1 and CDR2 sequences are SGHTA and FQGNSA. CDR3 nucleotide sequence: TGTGCCAGCAGCTTAGGGACTAGCGCCTACGAGCAGTACTTC. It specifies CASSLGTSAYEQYF.

The CDR3, as DNA: TGTGCCAGCAGCCGGACTAGCGGGGACTACAATGAGCAGTTCTTC. As protein: CASSRTSGDYNEQFF. The chain carries TRBV28 and TRBJ2-1; 12 nucleotides line up with TRBD2. With 6 bases clipped from V and 3 bases from J, the junction kept 3 bases outside the gene matches. The germline gives CDR1 MDHEN, CDR2 SYDVKM. CDR3 length: 15 amino acids.

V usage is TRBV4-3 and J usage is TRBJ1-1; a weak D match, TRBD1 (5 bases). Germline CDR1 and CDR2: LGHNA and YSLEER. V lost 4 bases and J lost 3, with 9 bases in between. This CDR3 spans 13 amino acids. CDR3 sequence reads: CASSLTVDTEAFF. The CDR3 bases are TGCGCCAGCAGCCTGACAGTGGACACTGAAGCTTTCTTT.